These T cell receptor beta chains were read from a single sample in a study of T-cell reconstitution after alpha-beta-depleted transplantation in children. TCRdb reprocessed the PCR reads via MiXCR and lists one record per CDR3 protein. The data show around 92,000 distinct CDR3 sequences, with 9.5% to 15% seen just once and approximately 15% held by the top ten. Sample: PBMCs from the stem cell graft donor, taken from the stem cell graft. Source of these receptors: a human donor who donated a stem cell graft to a child with inherited bone marrow failure. The CDR3 runs from the conserved cysteine through the conserved F or W. A D gene is named only where the DNA matches it firmly. Where a row states a size, it is once, few, many or the class of an expanded clone; other rows omit it.

clone size	V gene	D gene	J gene	CDR3 protein	CDR3 DNA
many	TRBV15	NA	TRBJ1-1	CATSRPPVGDTEAFF	TGTGCCACCAGCAGACCACCGGTCGGGGACACTGAAGCTTTCTTT
NA	TRBV28	NA	TRBJ1-5	CASTRGNQPQHF	TGTGCCAGCACCAGGGGCAATCAGCCCCAGCATTTT
many	TRBV29-1	TRBD2	TRBJ2-1	CSVGTSGGAQFF	TGCAGCGTCGGGACTAGCGGGGGGGCTCAGTTCTTC
many	TRBV5-1	NA	TRBJ2-5	CASTPGQGGETQYF	TGCGCCAGCACTCCGGGGCAGGGCGGAGAGACCCAGTACTTC
few	TRBV5-1	NA	TRBJ1-1	CASSSALTTWQADTEAFF	TGCGCCAGCAGCTCGGCCCTCACCACCTGGCAGGCTGACACTGAAGCTTTCTTT
many	TRBV18	NA	TRBJ2-2	CASSGTRTGELFF	TGTGCCAGCTCAGGGACGCGCACCGGGGAGCTGTTTTTT
many	TRBV20-1	TRBD1	TRBJ1-1	CSAAGTGGTEAFF	TGCAGTGCCGCTGGGACAGGGGGCACTGAAGCTTTCTTT
many	TRBV20-1	NA	TRBJ2-7	CSASHGDGHSYEQYF	TGCAGTGCTAGTCATGGGGACGGCCACTCCTACGAGCAGTACTTC
NA	TRBV19	NA	TRBJ2-1	CASSIRAFPLYNEQFF	TGTGCCAGTAGTATCAGGGCATTCCCCCTCTACAATGAGCAGTTCTTC
NA	TRBV7-2	NA	TRBJ1-6	CASSLAYTSPLHF	TGTGCCAGCAGCTTGGCGTACACTTCACCCCTCCACTTT
many	TRBV12-3/TRBV12-4	NA	TRBJ1-1	CASKGGNTEAFF	TGTGCCAGCAAGGGAGGGAACACTGAAGCTTTCTTT
many	TRBV7-2	NA	TRBJ1-5	CASSSRAGGQPQHF	TGTGCCAGCAGCTCGAGAGCGGGAGGCCAGCCCCAGCATTTT
many	TRBV6-6	NA	TRBJ1-5	CASSRGRDQPQHF	TGTGCCAGCAGCAGGGGACGGGATCAGCCCCAGCATTTT
many	TRBV20-1	TRBD2	TRBJ2-1	CSARDGGGGGYNEQFF	TGCAGTGCTAGAGATGGCGGGGGGGGAGGCTACAATGAGCAGTTCTTC
NA	TRBV4-2	NA	TRBJ2-1	CASSQDDSYNEQFF	TGTGCCAGCAGCCAAGATGACTCCTACAATGAGCAGTTCTTC
many	TRBV7-8	TRBD2	TRBJ2-5	CASSGLAGQQETQYF	TGTGCCAGCAGTGGACTAGCGGGCCAACAAGAGACCCAGTACTTC
NA	TRBV4-3	NA	TRBJ1-4	CASSQDLGAEEKLFF	TGCGCCAGCAGCCAAGATTTGGGGGCAGAGGAAAAACTGTTTTTT
many	TRBV10-3	TRBD2	TRBJ2-2	CAIGVAGVTGELFF	TGTGCCATCGGGGTAGCGGGGGTCACCGGGGAGCTGTTTTTT
many	TRBV27	NA	TRBJ2-1	CASSLARRDEQFF	TGTGCCAGCAGTTTGGCCCGCCGCGATGAGCAGTTCTTC
many	TRBV10-3	TRBD1	TRBJ1-1	CAIRGQGTGATEAFF	TGTGCCATCAGGGGACAGGGTACCGGTGCCACTGAAGCTTTCTTT
many	TRBV20-1	TRBD2	TRBJ2-5	CSASGGFSSGPQETQYF	TGCAGTGCTAGTGGAGGGTTCTCTAGCGGCCCTCAAGAGACCCAGTACTTC
many	TRBV20-1	NA	TRBJ1-2	CSARFPRTGYGYTF	TGCAGTGCTAGGTTCCCCCGAACAGGCTATGGCTACACCTTC
many	TRBV24-1	TRBD2	TRBJ2-1	CATSASGSYNEQFF	TGTGCCACCAGTGCGAGCGGGAGCTACAATGAGCAGTTCTTC
many	TRBV20-1	NA	TRBJ2-2	CSARDARNTGELFF	TGCAGTGCTAGAGATGCCAGAAACACCGGGGAGCTGTTTTTT
many	TRBV7-2	TRBD2	TRBJ2-2	CASSKRGGTGELFF	TGTGCCAGCAGCAAGCGGGGGGGCACCGGGGAGCTGTTTTTT
many	TRBV5-1	TRBD2	TRBJ2-3	CASSSGTSGGDTQYF	TGCGCCAGCAGCTCCGGGACTAGCGGGGGAGATACGCAGTATTTT
many	TRBV6-2/TRBV6-3	NA	TRBJ2-2	CASANTGELFF	TGTGCCAGCGCCAACACCGGGGAGCTGTTTTTT
many	TRBV4-3	NA	TRBJ1-3	CASSQDQNGEDSGNTIYF	TGCGCCAGCAGCCAAGATCAAAACGGGGAAGACTCTGGAAACACCATATATTTT
many	TRBV5-1	NA	TRBJ2-3	CASSLDSPQEGGTQYF	TGCGCCAGCAGCTTGGATTCGCCTCAGGAGGGGGGTACGCAGTATTTT
many	TRBV25-1	NA	TRBJ2-7	CASSSGRLSYEQYF	TGTGCCAGCAGTTCCGGACGGTTGTCCTACGAGCAGTACTTC
NA	TRBV7-9	NA	TRBJ2-5	CASSRSSGAETQYF	TGTGCCAGCAGCCGTAGCAGTGGGGCGGAGACCCAGTACTTC
many	TRBV27	TRBD2	TRBJ2-7	CASRGGNYEQYF	TGTGCCAGCAGGGGGGGGAACTACGAGCAGTACTTC
many	TRBV6-5	NA	TRBJ1-2	CASSYSESPGWRGSYGYTF	TGTGCCAGCAGTTACTCTGAGAGCCCCGGATGGCGGGGATCCTATGGCTACACCTTC